Listed here is a single TCR beta chain. The antigen is unknown. Specified time point: pre-sensitization, week 0. Treatment meaning: therapeutic diphenylcyclopropenone sensitization with weekly scalp DPC. Each patch-test visit's blood sample preceded patch application. Donation of samples came from alopecia patients who were 18 to 70 years old and suitable for DPC. V dropped 6 bases and J dropped 5 bases, with 11 bases sitting between them. CDR1 is SNHLY and CDR2 is FYNNEI in the germline V gene. CDR3 length: 13 residues. This sample was included in a study of human T cells and chemical hapten exposure. Study context: For sensitization, 2% DPC was applied to a roughly 2 cm by roughly 2 cm patch of upper inner arm skin.

Via MiXCR, TCRdb re-called the RACE reads, giving one row per CDR3 protein. The sample has around 300,000 distinct CDR3 sequences; roughly 8% are singletons. Points from the study as a whole: Relative to control repertoires, expanded TCRs gave rise to significantly more large CDR3 similarity clusters.

V and J are TRBV2 and TRBJ1-5, with D possibly TRBD1 on 6 matching bases. The specimen was whole blood, collected in connection with sensitization to the hapten diphenylcyclopropenone (DPC). This sequence was found in a young man with alopecia areata. Some clones in this sample may be carry-over from other donors' samples. This CDR3 reads CASRDEGDQPQHF. The DNA for the CDR3 is TGTGCCAGCAGGGACGAGGGGGATCAGCCCCAGCATTTT. Variable domain in full (rest from reference TRBV2 and TRBJ1-5): EPEVTQTPSHQVTQMGQEVILRCVPISNHLYFYWYRQILGQKVEFLVSFYNNEISEKSEIFDDQFSVERPDGSNFTLKIRSTKLEDSAMYFCASRDEGDQPQHFGDGTRLSIL.